One and the same sample provided the 14 T cell receptor beta chains below, sequenced in a study of blood T cell repertoires in COVID-19. Method: immunoSEQ multiplex PCR; TCRdb's copy keeps in-frame clones and lacks some. The data show about 200,000 clones, 85% to 90% seen once. Sequences were obtained from peripheral blood. Receptors were obtained from an older woman with acute or convalescent COVID-19.

The J gene is TRBJ2-1, the V gene TRBV9; 9 bases map to TRBD1. Germline assignment: CDR1 SGDLS and CDR2 YYNGEE. The length of the CDR3 is 15 residues. V lost 2 bases to trimming and J lost 7 bases; unmatched junction nucleotides: 7. In nucleotides, the CDR3 is TGTGCCAGCAGCGTTCGGGACAGGGTAGGTAATGAGCAGTTCTTC. Encoded protein: CASSVRDRVGNEQFF.

The rearrangement links TRBV14 to TRBJ2-7; maybe TRBD1 (5 bases). CDR1 and CDR2 from the germline V gene are SGHDN and FVKESK. Trimming shortened V by 5 bases and J by 3 bases, and 5 bases separated the two germline ends. The CDR3 is made up of 11 amino acids. CDR3 sequence: CASSRGYEQYF. Here the CDR3 DNA reads TGTGCCAGCAGCAGGGGCTACGAGCAGTACTTC.

The V gene is TRBV6-6, the J gene TRBJ2-5, with TRBD2 matching over 12 bases. The ends lost 2 bases at V and 9 bases at J; junction bases unmatched: 7. The CDR3 sequence is 15 residues long. Germline CDR1 reads MNHNY; CDR2 reads SVGAGI (reference sequence). CDR3 amino acids: CASSYGASGGAAQYF. The CDR3 DNA follows: TGTGCCAGCAGTTACGGGGCTAGCGGGGGGGCAGCCCAGTACTTC.

The chain joins TRBV5-1 to TRBJ2-7, with 9 positions matching TRBD1. Germline assignment: CDR1 SGHRS and CDR2 YFSETQ. V shed 0 bases and J 5 bases; nucleotides not matched to a gene: 9. The CDR3 has 16 residues. The CDR3 protein is CASSLGGQGGSNEQYF. The DNA for the CDR3 is TGCGCCAGCAGCTTGGGGGGACAGGGAGGCTCGAACGAGCAGTACTTC.

This clone was seen a single time. V is TRBV7-3 and J is TRBJ2-5, with 8 bases aligning to TRBD1. The CDR3 length is 12 residues. The V segment lost 6 bases and the J segment 7 bases; nucleotides outside the gene matches: 4. Germline V gene data show CDR1 as SGHTA and CDR2 as FQGTGA. CDR3: CASSKQGGTQYF. DNA for the CDR3: TGTGCCAGCAGTAAACAGGGGGGGACCCAGTACTTC.

The rearrangement links TRBV28 to TRBJ1-3; TRBD1 matches 9 bases. After removal of 3 bases from V and 4 bases from J, the junction contained 4 bases not matched to a gene. This CDR3 has 15 residues. Germline CDR1 is MDHEN and CDR2 is SYDVKM. The CDR3 loop reads CASSLGQGGGNTIYF. Here the CDR3 DNA reads TGTGCCAGCAGTTTGGGACAGGGCGGCGGAAACACCATATATTTT.

V is TRBV27 and J is TRBJ2-7; maybe TRBD1 (6 bases). Germline CDR1 reads MNHEY; CDR2 reads SMNVEV (reference sequence). V was cut by 3 bases and J by 3 bases, with 9 bases left in between. This CDR3 has 13 amino acids. Here the CDR3 reads CASSFDRNYEQYF. The CDR3 nucleotides are TGTGCCAGCAGTTTTGACAGGAACTACGAGCAGTACTTC.

The chain links TRBV24-1 to TRBJ2-1; 7 nucleotides match TRBD1. The length of the CDR3 is 15 residues. Trimming took 5 bases from V and 2 from J; bases not matched to a gene: 5. Germline CDR1 is KGHDR and CDR2 is SFDVKD. Written as DNA, the CDR3 is TGTGCCACCAGTGCAGGGACAGAAGCCTACAATGAGCAGTTCTTC. It encodes CATSAGTEAYNEQFF.

This sequence joins TRBV7-3 and TRBJ1-1; D possibly corresponds to TRBD1 (5 bases). From germline, CDR1 is SGHTA and CDR2 FQGTGA. CDR3 length: 13 residues. V lost 3 bases to trimming and J lost 7 bases, with 12 bases between them. The CDR3, as DNA: TGTGCCAGCAGCTTCCTAGGGGCCCGTGAAGCTTTCTTT. It codes for CASSFLGAREAFF.

The count of this clone is one. The chain combines TRBV6-2 or TRBV6-3 with TRBJ2-5; TRBD1 matches 10 bases. V was clipped by 5 bases and J by 5 bases; unmatched bases: 5. Germline loops: CDR1 MNHEY, CDR2 SVGEGT. This CDR3 contains 14 residues. The CDR3 DNA reads as TGTGCCAGCAGTCGCCGGGACAGGGGCGAGACCCAGTACTTC. Translated: CASSRRDRGETQYF.

The rearrangement uses TRBV19 and TRBJ2-1; 12 nucleotides line up with TRBD1. The CDR3 runs 15 residues. With 6 bases clipped from V and 9 bases from J, the junction kept 9 bases outside the gene matches. CDR1 and CDR2 from the germline V gene are LNHDA and SQIVND (reference sequence). The CDR3 sequence: CASSRDRGPVSEQFF. The CDR3 DNA reads as TGTGCCAGTAGCAGGGACAGGGGGCCGGTATCTGAGCAGTTCTTC.

This clone has only one observation. V and J are TRBV15 and TRBJ2-1; 7 bases are shared with TRBD2. The CDR3 totals 15 residues. From germline, CDR1 is LNHNV and CDR2 YYDKDF (reference sequence). J was trimmed by 4 bases and V by 1 base; bases with no gene match: 4. As DNA, the CDR3 is TGTGCCACCAGCAGAGGGGAGGGAGGGTACAATGAGCAGTTCTTC. Its translation is CATSRGEGGYNEQFF.

This chain connects TRBV11-2 to TRBJ2-7; 8 bases fit TRBD1. The CDR3 has 13 amino acids. CDR1 and CDR2 from the germline V gene are SGHAT and FQNNGV. Germline trimming cut 7 bases from V and 6 bases from J; bases unmatched to any gene: 8. The CDR3: CASTDRGLGEQYF. CDR3 DNA: TGTGCCAGCACCGACAGGGGCTTGGGCGAGCAGTACTTC.

J is TRBJ2-3 and V is TRBV24-1; 9 bases fit TRBD1. The trim removed 1 base at V and 5 bases at J, leaving 9 bases unmatched. CDR1 is KGHDR and CDR2 is SFDVKD in the germline V gene. The CDR3 loop spans 17 amino acids. CDR3 amino acids: CATSDFGGTGRGDTQYF. The CDR3 DNA reads TGTGCCACCAGTGATTTTGGGGGGACAGGGAGAGGAGATACGCAGTATTTT.